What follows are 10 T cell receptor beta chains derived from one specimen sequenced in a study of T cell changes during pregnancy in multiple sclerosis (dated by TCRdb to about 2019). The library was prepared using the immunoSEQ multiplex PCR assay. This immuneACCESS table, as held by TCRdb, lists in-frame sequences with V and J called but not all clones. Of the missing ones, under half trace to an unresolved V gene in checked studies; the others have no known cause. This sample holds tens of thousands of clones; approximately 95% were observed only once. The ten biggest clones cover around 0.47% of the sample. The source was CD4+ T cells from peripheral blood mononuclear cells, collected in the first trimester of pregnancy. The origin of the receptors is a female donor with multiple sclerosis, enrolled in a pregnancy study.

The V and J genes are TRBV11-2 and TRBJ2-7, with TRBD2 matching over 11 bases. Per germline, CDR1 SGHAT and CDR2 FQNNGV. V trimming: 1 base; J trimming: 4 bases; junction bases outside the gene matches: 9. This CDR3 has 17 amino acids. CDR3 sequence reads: CASSLVGSGGAGYEQYF. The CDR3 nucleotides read TGTGCCAGCAGCTTAGTTGGTAGCGGGGGGGCCGGGTACGAGCAGTACTTC.

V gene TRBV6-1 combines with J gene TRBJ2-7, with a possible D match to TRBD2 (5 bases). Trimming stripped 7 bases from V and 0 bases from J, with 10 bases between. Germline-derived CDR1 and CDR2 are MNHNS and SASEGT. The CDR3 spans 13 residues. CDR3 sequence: CASKRAGSYEQYF. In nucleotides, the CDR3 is TGTGCCAGCAAACGGGCGGGCTCCTACGAGCAGTACTTC.

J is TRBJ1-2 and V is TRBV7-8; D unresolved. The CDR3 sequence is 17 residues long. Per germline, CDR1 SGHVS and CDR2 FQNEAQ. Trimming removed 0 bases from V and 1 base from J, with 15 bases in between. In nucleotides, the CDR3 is TGTGCCAGCAGCTTAGCAATGGTATCAGACATTAACTATGGCTACACCTTC. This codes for CASSLAMVSDINYGYTF. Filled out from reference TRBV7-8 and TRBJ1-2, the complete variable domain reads GAGVSQSPRYKVAKRGQDVALRCDPISGHVSLFWYQQALGQGPEFLTYFQNEAQLDKSGLPSDRFFAERPEGSVSTLKIQRTQQEDSAVYLCASSLAMVSDINYGYTFGSGTRLTVV.

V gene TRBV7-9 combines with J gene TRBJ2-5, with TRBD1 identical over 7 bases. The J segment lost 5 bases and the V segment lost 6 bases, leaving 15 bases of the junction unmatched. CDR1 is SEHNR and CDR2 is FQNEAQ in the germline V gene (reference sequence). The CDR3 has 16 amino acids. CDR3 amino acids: CASSHNRGPVWETQYF. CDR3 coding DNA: TGTGCCAGCAGTCATAACAGGGGCCCGGTTTGGGAGACCCAGTACTTC.

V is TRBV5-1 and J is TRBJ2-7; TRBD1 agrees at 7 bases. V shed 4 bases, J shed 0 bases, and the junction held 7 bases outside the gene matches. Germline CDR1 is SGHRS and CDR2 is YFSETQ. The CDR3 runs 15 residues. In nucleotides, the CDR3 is TGCGCCAGCAGCGTCACCGGGACAGCCTCCTACGAGCAGTACTTC. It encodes CASSVTGTASYEQYF.

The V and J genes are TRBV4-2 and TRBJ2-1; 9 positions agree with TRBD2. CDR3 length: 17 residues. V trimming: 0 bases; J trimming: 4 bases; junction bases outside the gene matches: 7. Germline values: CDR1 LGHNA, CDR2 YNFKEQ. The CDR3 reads CASSQDLAGGNYNEQFF. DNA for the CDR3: TGTGCCAGCAGCCAAGATCTTGCGGGGGGGAATTACAATGAGCAGTTCTTC.

This CDR3 is CASSYSGGRGHEQFF. In DNA, the CDR3 is TGTGCCAGCAGTTACTCGGGGGGGCGGGGCCATGAGCAGTTCTTC. The chain has TRBV6-6 and TRBJ2-1; a possible D gene is TRBD2 (7 bases). The V gene lost 0 bases and the J gene lost 8 bases, with 14 bases spanning the gap. Germline V lookup: CDR1 MNHNY, CDR2 SVGAGI (reference sequence). This CDR3 has 15 amino acids.

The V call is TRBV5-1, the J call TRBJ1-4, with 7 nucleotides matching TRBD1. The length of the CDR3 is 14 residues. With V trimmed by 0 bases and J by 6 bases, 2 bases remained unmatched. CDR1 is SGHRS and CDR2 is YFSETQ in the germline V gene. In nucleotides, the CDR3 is TGCGCCAGCAGCTTGGGACAGGGCCATGAAAAACTGTTTTTT. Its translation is CASSLGQGHEKLFF.

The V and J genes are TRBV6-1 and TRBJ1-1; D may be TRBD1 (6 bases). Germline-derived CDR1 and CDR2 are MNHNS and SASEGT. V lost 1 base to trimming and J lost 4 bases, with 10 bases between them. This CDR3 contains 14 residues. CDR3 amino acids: CASSEDTGTTEAFF. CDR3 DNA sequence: TGTGCCAGCAGTGAAGATACAGGGACCACTGAAGCTTTCTTT.

The CDR3 loop reads CASSFGEETQYF. The CDR3 DNA reads as TGCGCCAGCAGCTTCGGTGAGGAGACCCAGTACTTC. The chain joins TRBV5-1 to TRBJ2-5; D ambiguous. Deletions cut 2 bases from V and 5 bases from J, with 7 bases between. The CDR3 consists of 12 residues. Germline CDR1 SGHRS, CDR2 YFSETQ.